The 20 T cell receptor beta chains given below trace back to one sample, sequenced in a study of blood T cells in healthy people across ages. PCR was performed a second time for roughly 7 to 12 cycles using a sample-barcoded 5' primer and a J-beta primer mix. TCRdb reprocessed the 5' RACE reads via MiXCR and lists one record per CDR3 protein. The sample lists 1.5 million to 2 million distinct CDR3 sequences; about two fifths were seen once. The sequencing input was blood. These receptors were obtained from a human donor in good health.

The chain carries TRBV4-1 and TRBJ1-1; D is possibly TRBD1 (5 bases). Germline lookup yields CDR1 MGHRA and CDR2 YSYEKL. The CDR3 runs 15 residues. Trimming took off 4 bases at V and 5 bases at J, with 17 bases between the two ends. The DNA for the CDR3 is TGCGCCAGCAGCCCCCAGGGCACCTCTGGGACTGAAGCTTTCTTT. Translating gives CASSPQGTSGTEAFF.

The gene calls are TRBV10-3 and TRBJ1-4; D may be TRBD1 (6 bases). CDR1 ENHRY and CDR2 SYGVKD come from the germline V gene. Trimming stripped 5 bases from V and 7 bases from J, with 11 bases between. This CDR3 is 13 amino acids long. The CDR3 loop is CAISLDSCEKLFF. The CDR3 region has the DNA TGTGCCATCAGTCTGGACAGTTGTGAAAAACTGTTTTTT.

The chain uses TRBV5-5 and TRBJ1-2; 10 bases fit TRBD1. The CDR3 loop spans 15 amino acids. V lost 7 bases, J lost 6 bases, and 12 bases stayed unmatched. The germline gives CDR1 SGHKS, CDR2 YYEKEE (reference sequence). The CDR3 nucleotides are TGTGCCAGCTTGGCTGGGACAGGGGTAATCAATGGCTACACCTTC. This codes for CASLAGTGVINGYTF.

This clonotype was detected ten times or more. Relative to the germline gene, one junction end is altered; a read error may explain this. The J gene is TRBJ2-3, the V gene TRBV12-3 or TRBV12-4, with 7 bases aligning to TRBD1. The CDR3 consists of 13 residues. DNA of the CDR3: TGTGCCAGCAGCTTAGGGACAGCGGATACGCAGTATTTT. This gives the protein CASSLGTADTQYF.

The chain has TRBV2 and TRBJ2-7; D might be TRBD1 (6 bases). V lost 4 bases and J lost 12, with 16 bases in between. The CDR3 has 12 residues. Germline V gene lookup returns CDR1 SNHLY and CDR2 FYNNEI. For the CDR3, the DNA is TGTGCCAGCAGTGGGGTGGACAGCATTACGTACTTC. It specifies CASSGVDSITYF.

Only a few counts were recorded for this clonotype. The chain recombines TRBV7-9 with TRBJ2-6; D may be TRBD1 (6 bases). The V gene's germline CDR1 is SEHNR and CDR2 FQNEAQ (reference sequence). Trimming pared 9 bases from V and 1 base from J, leaving 16 bases between. The CDR3 spans 16 residues. CDR3 DNA sequence: TGTGCCAGTCCAATCGGGACACTATCTGGGGCCAACGTCCTGACTTTC. Translating it yields CASPIGTLSGANVLTF.

Only a few counts were recorded for this clonotype. The chain links TRBV6-2 or TRBV6-3 to TRBJ2-1; 7 bases align to TRBD2. This CDR3 contains 14 residues. Germline trimming cut 3 bases from V and 6 bases from J; bases unmatched to any gene: 5. Per the germline V gene, CDR1 is MNHEY and CDR2 is SVGEGT. The CDR3 bases are TGTGCCAGCAGTTATTTGGGGACTACCAATGAGCAGTTCTTC. Encoded protein: CASSYLGTTNEQFF.

The CDR3 spells CASNFGTGGYEQYF. The CDR3 coding sequence is TGCGCCAGCAACTTCGGGACAGGGGGCTACGAGCAGTACTTC. This chain uses TRBV5-1 with TRBJ2-7; 11 nucleotides match TRBD1. The CDR3 contains 14 residues. V shed 6 bases and J 3 bases; nucleotides not matched to a gene: 5. Germline V lookup: CDR1 SGHRS, CDR2 YFSETQ.

V and J are TRBV12-3 or TRBV12-4 and TRBJ2-3, with 10 bases identical to TRBD2. The CDR3 runs to 16 residues. The trim removed 5 bases at V and 4 bases at J, leaving 9 bases unmatched. The chain's CDR3 is CASSPVAGGVSDTQYF. In DNA form, the CDR3 reads TGTGCCAGCAGTCCGGTAGCGGGGGGTGTATCAGATACGCAGTATTTT.

The chain recombines TRBV12-3 or TRBV12-4 with TRBJ1-6, with 10 bases aligning to TRBD1. Germline trimming cut 5 bases from V and 14 bases from J; bases unmatched to any gene: 9. This CDR3 spans 14 amino acids. The CDR3 region is CASSRWDRGWSLHF. The DNA for the CDR3 is TGTGCCAGCAGTCGATGGGACAGGGGATGGTCCCTCCACTTT.

Points on this clonotype: Its ends do not fully match the called genes, so a read error is possible. This sequence joins TRBV5-1 and TRBJ1-1; D is unresolved. The CDR3 totals 13 residues. Germline CDR1 and CDR2: SGHRS and YFSETQ. Written as DNA, the CDR3 is TGTGCCAGCAGCTTAGATCAAAACACTGAAGCTTTCTTT. Amino acids: CASSLDQNTEAFF.

This clonotype was detected only a few times. J is TRBJ2-5 and V is TRBV4-2; 9 bases are shared with TRBD2. The CDR3 contains 14 residues. Germline V gene lookup returns CDR1 LGHNA and CDR2 YNFKEQ. V lost 4 bases and J lost 4; bases outside the gene matches: 4. CDR3 DNA: TGTGCCAGCAGCCCACGAGCGGGGGGAGAGACCCAGTACTTC. This encodes CASSPRAGGETQYF.

The V gene is TRBV4-3, the J gene TRBJ2-7; D is unclear. CDR3 length equals 17 residues. Trimming stripped 4 bases from V and 6 bases from J, with 25 bases between. Germline CDR1 LGHNA, CDR2 YSLEER. CDR3 DNA sequence: TGCGCCAGCAGCCCCCGTAGGCAAAATCTACGCGTCAGCGAGCAGTACTTC. It is translated as CASSPRRQNLRVSEQYF.

V is TRBV5-8 and J is TRBJ2-4, with D possibly TRBD2 on 7 matching bases. The CDR3 extends over 12 amino acids. Trimming stripped 4 bases from V and 13 bases from J, with 15 bases between. Germline V gene data show CDR1 as SGHTS and CDR2 as YDEGEE. CDR3 residues: CASSEGDYVQYF. CDR3 DNA sequence: TGTGCCAGCAGCGAGGGGGACTACGTGCAGTACTTC. The entire variable domain, with the rest obtained from reference TRBV5-8 and TRBJ2-4, is as follows: EAGVTQSPTHLIKTRGQQATLRCSPISGHTSVYWYQQALGLGLQFLLWYDEGEERNRGNFPPRFSGRQFPNYSSELNVNALELEDSALYLCASSEGDYVQYFGAGTRLSVL.

This sequence joins TRBV10-3 and TRBJ2-4; tentative D call: TRBD2 (6 bases). The CDR3 extends over 15 amino acids. Germline V gene data show CDR1 as ENHRY and CDR2 as SYGVKD. Trimming shortened V by 2 bases and J by 6 bases, and 14 bases separated the two germline ends. The CDR3 sequence: CAISEEGTEGNIQYF. Written as DNA, the CDR3 is TGTGCCATCAGTGAGGAAGGGACGGAGGGAAACATTCAGTACTTC.

This sequence joins TRBV5-1 and TRBJ2-3, with 12 bases lining up with TRBD2. The CDR3 contains 15 residues. The junction had 8 bases not matched to a gene; V was cut back by 7 bases and J by 5 bases. Per the germline V gene, CDR1 is SGHRS and CDR2 is YFSETQ. The CDR3 spells CASCPTSGGRDTQYF. The CDR3 DNA is TGCGCCAGCTGTCCCACTAGCGGGGGGAGAGATACGCAGTATTTT. The complete variable domain, with remaining parts taken from reference TRBV5-1 and TRBJ2-3, reads KAGVTQTPRYLIKTRGQQVTLSCSPISGHRSVSWYQQTPGQGLQFLFEYFSETQRNKGNFPGRFSGRQFSNSRSEMNVSTLELGDSALYLCASCPTSGGRDTQYFGPGTRLTVL.

The chain links TRBV7-9 to TRBJ2-5; the D gene is possibly TRBD1 (5 bases). TRBJ2-1 explains the end of the DNA better; the J call may be wrong. The CDR3 loop spans 15 amino acids. Germline V gives CDR1 SEHNR, CDR2 FQNEAQ (reference sequence). In DNA form, the CDR3 reads TGTGCCAGCAGCTACTTCACAGGATCTCAAGAGACCCAGTTCTTC. Translated, it gives CASSYFTGSQETQFF.

This clonotype occurred once. The chain has TRBV3-1 and TRBJ1-2; no clear D gene. The CDR3 length is 15 residues. Trimming removed 4 bases at V and 4 bases at J, with 16 bases between. CDR1 and CDR2 from the germline V gene are LGHDT and YNNKEL (reference sequence). The CDR3 loop reads CASSLSLDEGYGYTF. The CDR3 bases are TGTGCCAGCAGCCTATCCCTGGACGAGGGCTATGGCTACACCTTC.

The chain couples TRBV6-5 to TRBJ2-4; D not resolved. The end of the DNA aligns better with TRBJ2-7, so the J call may be wrong. CDR3 length equals 16 residues. Per germline, CDR1 MNHEY and CDR2 SVGAGI. CDR3 coding DNA: TGTGCCAGCAGTTACTCGGCCCTGTTTAGTGCCTACGAGCAGTACTTC. It is translated as CASSYSALFSAYEQYF.

The chain carries TRBV4-2 and TRBJ2-7; D not certain. This CDR3 comprises 13 residues. CDR1 and CDR2 (germline): LGHNA, YNFKEQ. The germline V and J ends were trimmed by 2 bases and 2 bases, with 7 bases remaining between them. CDR3 amino acids: CASSQSATYEQYF. CDR3 bases: TGTGCCAGCAGCCAAAGTGCCACCTACGAGCAGTACTTC.